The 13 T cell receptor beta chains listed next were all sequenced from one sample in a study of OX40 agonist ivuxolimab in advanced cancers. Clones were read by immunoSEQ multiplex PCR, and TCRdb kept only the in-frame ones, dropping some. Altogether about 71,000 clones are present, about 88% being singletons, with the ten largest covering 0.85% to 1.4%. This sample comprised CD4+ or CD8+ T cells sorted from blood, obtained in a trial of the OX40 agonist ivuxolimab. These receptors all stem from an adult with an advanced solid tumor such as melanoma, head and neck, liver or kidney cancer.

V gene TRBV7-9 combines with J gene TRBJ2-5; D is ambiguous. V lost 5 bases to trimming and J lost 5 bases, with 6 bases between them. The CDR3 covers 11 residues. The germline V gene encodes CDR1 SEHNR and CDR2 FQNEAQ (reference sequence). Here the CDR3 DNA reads TGTGCCAGCAGCCCGCGGGAGACCCAGTACTTC. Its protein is CASSPRETQYF.

The CDR3 loop reads CASSDVDRDTEAFF. CDR3 nucleotides: TGTGCCAGCAGTGATGTGGACAGGGACACTGAAGCTTTCTTT. The V gene is TRBV2, the J gene TRBJ1-1, with TRBD1 identical over 8 bases. After removal of 3 bases from V and 3 bases from J, the junction contained 3 bases not matched to a gene. The CDR3 contains 14 residues. In germline, CDR1 is SNHLY, CDR2 FYNNEI.

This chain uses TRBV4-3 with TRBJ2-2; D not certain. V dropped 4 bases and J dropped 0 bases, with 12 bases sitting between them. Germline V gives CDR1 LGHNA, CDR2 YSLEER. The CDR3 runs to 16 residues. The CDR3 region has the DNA TGCGCCAGCAGCCCCACGGCAAGAACGAACACCGGGGAGCTGTTTTTT. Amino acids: CASSPTARTNTGELFF.

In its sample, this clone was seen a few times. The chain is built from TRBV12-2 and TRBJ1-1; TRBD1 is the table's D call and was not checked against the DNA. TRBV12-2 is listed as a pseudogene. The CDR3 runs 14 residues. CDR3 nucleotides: TGTGCAAGTCGCTCCGTCGTAGCAGGGCTTGAAGCTTTCTTT. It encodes CASRSVVAGLEAFF.

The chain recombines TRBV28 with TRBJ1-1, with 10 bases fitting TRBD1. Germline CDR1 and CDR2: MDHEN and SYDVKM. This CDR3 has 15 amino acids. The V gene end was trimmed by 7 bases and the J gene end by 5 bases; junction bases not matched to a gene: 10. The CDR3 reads CASTSGGQGNTEAFF. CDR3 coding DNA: TGTGCCAGCACCTCTGGGGGACAGGGGAATACTGAAGCTTTCTTT.

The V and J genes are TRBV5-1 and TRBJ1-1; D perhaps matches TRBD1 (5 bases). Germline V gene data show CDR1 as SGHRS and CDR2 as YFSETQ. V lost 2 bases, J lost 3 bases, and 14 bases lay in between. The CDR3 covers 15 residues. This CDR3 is CASSFASGGDTEAFF. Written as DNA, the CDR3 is TGCGCCAGCAGCTTCGCTTCTGGAGGGGACACTGAAGCTTTCTTT.

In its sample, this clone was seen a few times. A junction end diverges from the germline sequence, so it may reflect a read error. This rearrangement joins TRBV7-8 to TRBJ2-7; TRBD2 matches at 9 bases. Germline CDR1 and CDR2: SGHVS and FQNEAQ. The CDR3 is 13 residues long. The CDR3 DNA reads TGTGCCAGCAGCCTAGCGGGAACCTACGAGCAGTACTTC. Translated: CASSLAGTYEQYF.

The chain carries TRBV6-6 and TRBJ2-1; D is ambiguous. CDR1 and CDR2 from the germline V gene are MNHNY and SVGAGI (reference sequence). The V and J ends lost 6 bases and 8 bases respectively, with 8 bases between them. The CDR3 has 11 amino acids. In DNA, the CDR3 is TGTGCCAGCAGCTGGACGGATGAGCAGTTCTTC. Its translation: CASSWTDEQFF.

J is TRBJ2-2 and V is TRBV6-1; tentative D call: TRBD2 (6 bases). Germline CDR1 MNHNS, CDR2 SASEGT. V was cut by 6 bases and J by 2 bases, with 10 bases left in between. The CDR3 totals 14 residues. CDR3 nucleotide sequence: TGTGCCAGCAGGGTAGCGGTTAACACCGGGGAGCTGTTTTTT. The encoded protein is CASRVAVNTGELFF.

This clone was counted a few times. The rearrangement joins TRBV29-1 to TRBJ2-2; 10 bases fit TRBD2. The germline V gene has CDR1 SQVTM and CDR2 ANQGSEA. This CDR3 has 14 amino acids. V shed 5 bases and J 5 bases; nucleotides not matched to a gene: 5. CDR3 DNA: TGCAGCGTTCTCCCTAGCGGGAGTACCGGGGAGCTGTTTTTT. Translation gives CSVLPSGSTGELFF.

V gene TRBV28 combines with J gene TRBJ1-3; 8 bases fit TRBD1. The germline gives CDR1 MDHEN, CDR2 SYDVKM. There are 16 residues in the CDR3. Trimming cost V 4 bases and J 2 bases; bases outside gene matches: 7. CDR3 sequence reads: CASSSQGADAGNTIYF. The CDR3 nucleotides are TGTGCCAGCAGTTCCCAGGGGGCGGACGCTGGAAACACCATATATTTT.

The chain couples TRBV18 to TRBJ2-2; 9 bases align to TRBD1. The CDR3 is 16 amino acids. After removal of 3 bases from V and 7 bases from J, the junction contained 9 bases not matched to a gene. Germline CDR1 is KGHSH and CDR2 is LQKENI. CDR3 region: CASSPWDRVSGGELFF. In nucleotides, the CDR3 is TGTGCCAGCTCACCTTGGGACAGGGTGTCTGGCGGGGAGCTGTTTTTT.

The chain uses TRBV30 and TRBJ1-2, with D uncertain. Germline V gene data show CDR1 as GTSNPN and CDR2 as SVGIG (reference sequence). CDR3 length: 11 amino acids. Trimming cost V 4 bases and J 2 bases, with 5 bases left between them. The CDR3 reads CAWTRNYGYTF. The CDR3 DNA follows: TGTGCCTGGACCAGAAACTATGGCTACACCTTC.